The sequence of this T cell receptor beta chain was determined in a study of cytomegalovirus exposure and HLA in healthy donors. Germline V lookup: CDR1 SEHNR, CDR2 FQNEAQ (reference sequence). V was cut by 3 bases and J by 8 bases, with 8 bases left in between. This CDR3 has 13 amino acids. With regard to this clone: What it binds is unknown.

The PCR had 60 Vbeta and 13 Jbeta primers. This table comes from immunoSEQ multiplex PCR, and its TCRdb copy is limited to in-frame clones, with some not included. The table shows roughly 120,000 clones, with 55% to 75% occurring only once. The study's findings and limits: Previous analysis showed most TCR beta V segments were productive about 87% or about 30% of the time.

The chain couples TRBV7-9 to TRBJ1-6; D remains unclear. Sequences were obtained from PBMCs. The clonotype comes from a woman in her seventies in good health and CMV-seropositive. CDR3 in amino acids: CASSFLGDSPLHF. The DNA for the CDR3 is TGTGCCAGCAGCTTTCTCGGTGATTCACCCCTCCACTTT.